This T cell receptor beta chain was profiled in a study of long-term antiretroviral therapy in people with HIV. It was version v3.0 of the immunoSEQ assay that was run at survey level. Some clones are missing from TCRdb's copy, which holds only in-frame ones; the method was immunoSEQ multiplex PCR. The table shows around 25,000 clones, with around 83% occurring only once. V trimming: 4 bases; J trimming: 0 bases; junction bases outside the gene matches: 14. This CDR3 has 20 residues. Germline V lookup: CDR1 SGDLS, CDR2 YYNGEE. The source is a woman in her twenties or thirties with HIV. The chain carries TRBV9 and TRBJ1-3, with TRBD1 identical over 12 bases. The specimen comprised unsorted PBMCs, sampled 1.9 years after starting antiretroviral therapy. In DNA form, the CDR3 reads TGTGCCAGCAGCTCAGCCCCGGGACAGGGGGCTTATAGCTCTGGAAACACCATATATTTT. Encoded protein: CASSSAPGQGAYSSGNTIYF.